This T cell receptor beta chain derives from a study of neurological immune-mediated disorders. This clonotype has at least ten counts. Its specificity is unknown. The V gene end was trimmed by 5 bases and the J gene end by 3 bases; junction bases not matched to a gene: 10. The CDR3 is made up of 15 amino acids. Germline CDR1 reads DFQATT; CDR2 reads SNEGSKA (reference sequence). The study's findings and limits: None of the CDR3 amino acid sequences in expanded clones turned up in more than one subject, which points to private repertoires in all groups. For the multiple sclerosis repertoire cluster, no association with any clinical or MRI feature was found.

TCRdb used MiXCR to reprocess the 5' RACE reads, holding one entry per CDR3 protein. The table records about 60,000 distinct CDR3 sequences, roughly 4.3% of them present only once. What was sequenced was PBMCs. J is TRBJ2-7 and V is TRBV20-1; 10 positions agree with TRBD2. The sequence came from a man aged 45-65 years with multiple sclerosis. The CDR3 DNA reads TGCAGTGCTCCAAGCCGAAGCGGGAGGGTCTACGAGCAGTACTTC. Translating gives CSAPSRSGRVYEQYF.